A single sample is the source of the 16 T cell receptor beta chains below, sequenced in a study of cytomegalovirus exposure and HLA in healthy donors. PCR used 60 Vbeta primers and 13 Jbeta primers. The data were produced by immunoSEQ multiplex PCR, yet TCRdb's version contains in-frame clones alone and is incomplete. The sample gives 50,000 or so clones, roughly 85% of which show up once; under 3.5% is in the top ten. Sequenced sample: PBMCs. These receptors all come from a woman under 30 in good health and CMV-seronegative.

V and J are TRBV7-9 and TRBJ1-2; D is uncertain. The CDR3 extends over 14 amino acids. V lost 5 bases, J lost 6 bases, and 16 bases lay in between. The V gene's germline CDR1 is SEHNR and CDR2 FQNEAQ (reference sequence). The CDR3 DNA is TGTGCCAGCAGCATCGAGAGTCGGGGAAATGGCTACACCTTC. This gives the protein CASSIESRGNGYTF.

This clone was observed a single time. This rearrangement joins TRBV27 to TRBJ2-7; tentative D call: TRBD1 (6 bases). The length of the CDR3 is 12 residues. Per the germline V gene, CDR1 is MNHEY and CDR2 is SMNVEV (reference sequence). Trimming pared 2 bases from V and 5 bases from J, leaving 7 bases between. Here the CDR3 reads CASSLEGDEQYF. CDR3 DNA sequence: TGTGCCAGCAGTTTAGAGGGGGACGAGCAGTACTTC.

Here the CDR3 reads CASSLWERETQYF. CDR3 nucleotides: TGTGCCAGCAGCTTGTGGGAGAGGGAGACCCAGTACTTC. The chain is built from TRBV7-3 and TRBJ2-5; the D gene is possibly TRBD2 (5 bases). V was clipped by 3 bases and J by 5 bases, with 10 bases between them. Germline CDR1 SGHTA, CDR2 FQGTGA. The CDR3 has 13 residues.

This clone was recorded only once. The chain is built from TRBV28 and TRBJ2-7, with a weak D call TRBD2 (6 bases). CDR1 is MDHEN and CDR2 is SYDVKM in the germline V gene. V dropped 8 bases and J dropped 4 bases, with 18 bases sitting between them. This CDR3 comprises 14 residues. DNA for the CDR3: TGTGCCAGCTCCCCCCTACTAGCACCTTACGAGCAGTACTTC. Amino acids: CASSPLLAPYEQYF.

The rearrangement uses TRBV7-6 and TRBJ1-2; TRBD1 agrees at 8 bases. This CDR3 is 14 amino acids long. Per the germline V gene, CDR1 is SGHVS and CDR2 is FNYEAQ. The V gene end was trimmed by 5 bases and the J gene end by 5 bases; junction bases not matched to a gene: 7. The DNA for the CDR3 is TGTGCCAGCAGCCCCCAGGGGGCGCAGTATGGCTACACCTTC. Protein: CASSPQGAQYGYTF.

Worth noting for this clone: This sample also contains other DNA sequences that code for the same CDR3. The rearrangement joins TRBV7-3 to TRBJ2-5; TRBD1 is a possible D gene (6 bases). From germline, CDR1 is SGHTA and CDR2 FQGTGA. The CDR3 spans 14 residues. Trimming shortened V by 5 bases and J by 4 bases, and 14 bases separated the two germline ends. The chain's CDR3 is CASSQGHISETQYF. The CDR3 DNA follows: TGTGCCAGCAGCCAGGGGCATATTTCAGAGACCCAGTACTTC.

This chain joins TRBV28 and TRBJ2-7; D might be TRBD1 (6 bases). The CDR3 runs 13 residues. Deletions cut 5 bases from V and 5 bases from J, with 13 bases between. Per germline, CDR1 MDHEN and CDR2 SYDVKM. The CDR3 loop reads CASSHRAPNEQYF. The CDR3, as DNA: TGTGCCAGCAGTCACAGGGCCCCAAACGAGCAGTACTTC.

This clone has a single count. The V and J genes are TRBV2 and TRBJ1-5; 9 nucleotides agree with TRBD1. CDR3 size: 17 residues. After removal of 2 bases from V and 9 bases from J, the junction contained 14 bases not matched to a gene. Germline assignment: CDR1 SNHLY and CDR2 FYNNEI. CDR3 in amino acids: CASSETGGSWTKLPQHF. Written as DNA, the CDR3 is TGTGCCAGCAGTGAAACAGGGGGCAGTTGGACAAAACTGCCCCAGCATTTT.

The chain uses TRBV6-5 and TRBJ2-7; D gene unclear. V gave up 0 bases and J gave up 3 bases, with 12 bases separating them. Germline values: CDR1 MNHEY, CDR2 SVGAGI. CDR3 size: 15 residues. CDR3 in amino acids: CASSYSSASGYEQYF. The CDR3 nucleotides read TGTGCCAGCAGTTACTCCAGCGCTTCGGGCTACGAGCAGTACTTC.

The CDR3 coding sequence is TGTGCCATCAGTGAGTCTTACAGGGGAAACAATGAGCAGTTCTTC. Amino acid sequence: CAISESYRGNNEQFF. The chain carries TRBV10-3 and TRBJ2-1, with 7 bases identical to TRBD1. Germline V gene data show CDR1 as ENHRY and CDR2 as SYGVKD. V lost 0 bases and J lost 5; bases outside the gene matches: 4. This CDR3 is built from 15 residues.

The CDR3 DNA reads TGTGCCAGCAGCCTAGAGGCAGGGGGCAATCAGCCCCAGCATTTT. This encodes CASSLEAGGNQPQHF. The genes are TRBV6-1 and TRBJ1-5, with TRBD1 as a possible D gene (6 bases). The CDR3 covers 15 residues. Trimming pared 6 bases from V and 2 bases from J, leaving 14 bases between. The germline CDR1 and CDR2 sequences are MNHNS and SASEGT.

The chain uses TRBV30 and TRBJ2-1, with D possibly matching TRBD2 (6 bases). The CDR3 contains 15 residues. CDR1 and CDR2 from the germline V gene are GTSNPN and SVGIG (reference sequence). Trimming shortened V by 2 bases and J by 5 bases, and 16 bases separated the two germline ends. The CDR3 DNA sequence: TGTGCCTGGAGTATGTGGGACTCGATTAACAATGAGCAGTTCTTC. Its translation is CAWSMWDSINNEQFF.

The rearrangement links TRBV19 to TRBJ2-7; 9 nucleotides match TRBD1. The V gene's germline CDR1 is LNHDA and CDR2 SQIVND (reference sequence). CDR3 size: 14 residues. V shed 4 bases, J shed 1 base, and the junction held 2 bases outside the gene matches. CDR3 residues: CASSRDRESYEQYF. The CDR3 DNA sequence: TGTGCCAGTAGTAGGGACAGGGAATCCTACGAGCAGTACTTC.

The V call is TRBV29-1, the J call TRBJ2-5; 13 nucleotides agree with TRBD2. The junction had 4 bases not matched to a gene; V was cut back by 1 base and J by 5 bases. This CDR3 contains 15 residues. The germline gives CDR1 SQVTM, CDR2 ANQGSEA. The CDR3 region has the DNA TGCAGCGTTGAAGGGACTAGCGGGAGCGTGGAGACCCAGTACTTC. Protein product: CSVEGTSGSVETQYF.

This chain links TRBV2 with TRBJ2-2; 9 nucleotides align to TRBD1. Germline trimming cut 9 bases from V and 5 bases from J; bases unmatched to any gene: 10. CDR3 length equals 15 residues. The germline V gene encodes CDR1 SNHLY and CDR2 FYNNEI. CDR3 sequence: CARGTGTGQTGELFF. The CDR3 coding sequence is TGTGCCAGGGGAACCGGGACAGGGCAAACCGGGGAGCTGTTTTTT.

This clone was counted between two and nine times. Germline and junction disagree at one end, which may indicate a read error. The chain links TRBV5-1 to TRBJ2-4, with 12 bases fitting TRBD2. The CDR3 covers 17 residues. Germline V gives CDR1 SGHRS, CDR2 YFSETQ. The CDR3 region is CASSPGLAGITKNSQYF. The CDR3 DNA reads as TGCGCCAGCAGCCCCGGACTAGCGGGAATTACCAAAAACAGTCAGTACTTC.